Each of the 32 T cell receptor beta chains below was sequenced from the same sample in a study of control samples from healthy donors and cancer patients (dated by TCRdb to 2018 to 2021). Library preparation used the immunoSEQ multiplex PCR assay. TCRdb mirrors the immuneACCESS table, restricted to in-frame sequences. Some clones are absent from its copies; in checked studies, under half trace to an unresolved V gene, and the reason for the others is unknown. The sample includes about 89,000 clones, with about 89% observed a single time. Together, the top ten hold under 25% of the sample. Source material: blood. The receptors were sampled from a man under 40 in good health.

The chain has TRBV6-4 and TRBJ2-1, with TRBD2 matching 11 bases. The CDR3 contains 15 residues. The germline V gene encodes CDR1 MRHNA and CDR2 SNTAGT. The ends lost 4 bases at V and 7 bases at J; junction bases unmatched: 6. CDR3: CASSVLAGGPNEQFF. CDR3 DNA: TGTGCCAGCAGTGTCTTAGCGGGGGGGCCAAATGAGCAGTTCTTC.

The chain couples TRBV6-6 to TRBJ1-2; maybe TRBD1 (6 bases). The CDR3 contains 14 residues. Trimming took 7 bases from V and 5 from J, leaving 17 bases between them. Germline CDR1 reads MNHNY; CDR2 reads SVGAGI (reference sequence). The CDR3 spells CASKESRGRYGYTF. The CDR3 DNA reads TGTGCCAGCAAAGAATCAAGGGGGAGGTATGGCTACACCTTC.

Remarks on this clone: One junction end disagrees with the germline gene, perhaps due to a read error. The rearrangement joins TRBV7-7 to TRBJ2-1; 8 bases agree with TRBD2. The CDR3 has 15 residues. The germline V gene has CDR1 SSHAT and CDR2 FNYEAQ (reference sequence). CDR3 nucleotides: TGTGCTAGCAGCTTAGGTAGCGGGGTTATCAATGAGCAGTTCTTC. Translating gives CASSLGSGVINEQFF.

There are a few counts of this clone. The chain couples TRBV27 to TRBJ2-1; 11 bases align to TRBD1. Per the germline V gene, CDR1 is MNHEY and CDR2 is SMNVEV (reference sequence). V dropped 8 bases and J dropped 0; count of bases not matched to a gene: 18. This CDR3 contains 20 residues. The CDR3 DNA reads TGTGCCAGCGCCCCGCTCCCGGGACAGGGGGATTGGAGCTCCTACAATGAGCAGTTCTTC. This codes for CASAPLPGQGDWSSYNEQFF.

DNA for the CDR3: TGTGCCAGCAGATCACCTAGCGGGGGGTCCGAGCAGTACTTC. Translated, it gives CASRSPSGGSEQYF. The V gene is TRBV6-5, the J gene TRBJ2-7; the match to TRBD2 covers 11 bases. The CDR3 loop spans 14 amino acids. The V segment lost 6 bases and the J segment 6 bases; nucleotides outside the gene matches: 7. CDR1 and CDR2 from the germline V gene are MNHEY and SVGAGI.

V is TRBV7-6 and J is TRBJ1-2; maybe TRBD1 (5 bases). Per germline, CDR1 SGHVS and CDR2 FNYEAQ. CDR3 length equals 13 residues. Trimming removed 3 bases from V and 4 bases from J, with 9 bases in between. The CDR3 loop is CASSFGRVYGYTF. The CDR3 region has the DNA TGTGCCAGCAGCTTCGGCAGGGTCTATGGCTACACCTTC.

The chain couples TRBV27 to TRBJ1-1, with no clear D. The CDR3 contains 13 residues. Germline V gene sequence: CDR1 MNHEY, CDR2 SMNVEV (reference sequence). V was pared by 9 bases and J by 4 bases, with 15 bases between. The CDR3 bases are TGTGCCAGTGTCGGGTTGCGAGGCACTGAAGCTTTCTTT. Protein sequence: CASVGLRGTEAFF.

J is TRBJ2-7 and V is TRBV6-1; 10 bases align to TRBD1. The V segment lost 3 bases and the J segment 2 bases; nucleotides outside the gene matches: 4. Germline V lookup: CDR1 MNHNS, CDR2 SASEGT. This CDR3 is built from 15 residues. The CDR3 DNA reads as TGTGCCAGCAGTGACCTGGGGACAGGGGCCTACGAGCAGTACGTC. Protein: CASSDLGTGAYEQYV.

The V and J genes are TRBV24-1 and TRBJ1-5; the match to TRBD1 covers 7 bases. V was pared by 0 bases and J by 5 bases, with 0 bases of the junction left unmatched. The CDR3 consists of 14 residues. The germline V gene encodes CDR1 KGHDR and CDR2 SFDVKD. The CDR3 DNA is TGTGCCACCAGTGATTTGACAGGGGATCAGCCCCAGCATTTT. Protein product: CATSDLTGDQPQHF.

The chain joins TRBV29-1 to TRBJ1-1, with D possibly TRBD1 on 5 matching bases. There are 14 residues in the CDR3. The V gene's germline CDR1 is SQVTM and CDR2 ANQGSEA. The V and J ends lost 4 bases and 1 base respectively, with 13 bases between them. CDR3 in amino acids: CSVGGVQGNTEAFF. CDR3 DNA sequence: TGCAGCGTTGGGGGGGTCCAGGGGAACACTGAAGCTTTCTTT.

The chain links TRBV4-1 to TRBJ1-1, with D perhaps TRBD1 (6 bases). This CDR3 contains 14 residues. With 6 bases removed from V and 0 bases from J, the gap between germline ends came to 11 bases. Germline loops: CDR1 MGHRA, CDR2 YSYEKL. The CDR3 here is CASRVGGMNTEAFF. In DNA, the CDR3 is TGCGCCAGCAGGGTCGGGGGCATGAACACTGAAGCTTTCTTT.

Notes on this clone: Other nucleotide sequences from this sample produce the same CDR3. The CDR3 protein is CSAPLNTEAFF. The DNA for the CDR3 is TGCAGTGCCCCCCTTAACACTGAAGCTTTCTTT. The chain is built from TRBV20-1 and TRBJ1-1; D call uncertain. The V end was cut by 6 bases, the J end by 2 bases, with 7 bases between. The germline gives CDR1 DFQATT, CDR2 SNEGSKA (reference sequence). CDR3 length: 11 residues.

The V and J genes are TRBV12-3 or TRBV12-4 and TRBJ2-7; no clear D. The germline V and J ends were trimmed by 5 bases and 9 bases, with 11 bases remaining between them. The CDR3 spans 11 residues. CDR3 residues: CASSALDRQYF. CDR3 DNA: TGTGCCAGCAGTGCTCTGGATCGGCAGTACTTC.

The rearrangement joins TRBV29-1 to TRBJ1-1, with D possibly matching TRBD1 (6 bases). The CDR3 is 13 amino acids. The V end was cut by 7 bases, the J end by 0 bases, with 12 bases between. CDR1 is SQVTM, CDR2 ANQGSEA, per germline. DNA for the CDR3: TGCAGCGCTAGACAGGAACTGAACACTGAAGCTTTCTTT. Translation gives CSARQELNTEAFF.

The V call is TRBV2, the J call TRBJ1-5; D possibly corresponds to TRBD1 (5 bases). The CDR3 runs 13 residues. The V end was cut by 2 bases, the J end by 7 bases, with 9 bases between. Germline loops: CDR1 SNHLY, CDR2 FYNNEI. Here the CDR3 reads CASSEQGPQPQHF. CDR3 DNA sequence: TGTGCCAGCAGTGAACAGGGCCCGCAGCCCCAGCATTTT.

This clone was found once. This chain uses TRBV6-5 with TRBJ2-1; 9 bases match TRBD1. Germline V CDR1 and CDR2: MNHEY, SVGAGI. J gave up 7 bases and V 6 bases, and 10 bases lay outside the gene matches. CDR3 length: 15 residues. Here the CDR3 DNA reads TGTGCCAGCAGCCTAAATTCACAGGGGGCTAATGAGCAGTTCTTC. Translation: CASSLNSQGANEQFF.

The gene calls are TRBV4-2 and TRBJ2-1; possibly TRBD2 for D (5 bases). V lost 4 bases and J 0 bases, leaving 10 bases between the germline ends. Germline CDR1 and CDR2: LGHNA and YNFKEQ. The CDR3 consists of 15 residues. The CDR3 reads CASSPGDRSYNEQFF. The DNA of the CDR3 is TGTGCCAGCAGCCCCGGGGATCGCTCCTACAATGAGCAGTTCTTC.

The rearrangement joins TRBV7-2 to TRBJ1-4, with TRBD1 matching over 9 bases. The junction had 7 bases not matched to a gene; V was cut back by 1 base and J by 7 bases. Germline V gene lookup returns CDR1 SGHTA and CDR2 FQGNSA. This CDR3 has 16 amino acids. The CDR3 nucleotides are TGTGCCAGCAGCTTAGGGGACAGGGCGCTGAGTGAAAAACTGTTTTTT. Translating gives CASSLGDRALSEKLFF.

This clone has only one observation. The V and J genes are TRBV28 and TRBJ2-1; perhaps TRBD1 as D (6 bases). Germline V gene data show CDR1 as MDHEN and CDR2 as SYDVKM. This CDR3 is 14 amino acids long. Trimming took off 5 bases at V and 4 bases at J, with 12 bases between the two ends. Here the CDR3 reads CASSHGTRYNEQFF. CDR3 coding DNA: TGTGCCAGCAGTCACGGGACACGATACAATGAGCAGTTCTTC.

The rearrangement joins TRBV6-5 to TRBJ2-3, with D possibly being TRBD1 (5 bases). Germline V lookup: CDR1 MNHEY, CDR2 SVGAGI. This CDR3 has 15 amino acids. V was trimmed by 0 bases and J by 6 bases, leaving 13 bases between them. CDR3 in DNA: TGTGCCAGCAGTTACTCGGGGCTTTCAAGGGATACGCAGTATTTT. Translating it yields CASSYSGLSRDTQYF.

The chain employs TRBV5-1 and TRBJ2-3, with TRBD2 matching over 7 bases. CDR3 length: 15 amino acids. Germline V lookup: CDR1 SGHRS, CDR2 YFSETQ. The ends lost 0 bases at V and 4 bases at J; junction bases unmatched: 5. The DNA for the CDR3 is TGCGCCAGCAGCTTGGAAGCGGGGCTTTCAGATACGCAGTATTTT. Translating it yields CASSLEAGLSDTQYF.

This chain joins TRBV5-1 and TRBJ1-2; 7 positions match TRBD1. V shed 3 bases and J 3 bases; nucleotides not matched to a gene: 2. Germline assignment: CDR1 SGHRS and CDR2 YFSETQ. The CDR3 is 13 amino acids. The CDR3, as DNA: TGCGCCAGCAGCTCAACAGGGGACTATGGCTACACCTTC. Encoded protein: CASSSTGDYGYTF.

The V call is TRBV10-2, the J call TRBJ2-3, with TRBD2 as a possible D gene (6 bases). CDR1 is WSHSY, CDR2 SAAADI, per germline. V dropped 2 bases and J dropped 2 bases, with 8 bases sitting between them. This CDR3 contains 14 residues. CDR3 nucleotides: TGCGCCAGCAGTGAGACGGGGGTCACAGATACGCAGTATTTT. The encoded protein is CASSETGVTDTQYF.

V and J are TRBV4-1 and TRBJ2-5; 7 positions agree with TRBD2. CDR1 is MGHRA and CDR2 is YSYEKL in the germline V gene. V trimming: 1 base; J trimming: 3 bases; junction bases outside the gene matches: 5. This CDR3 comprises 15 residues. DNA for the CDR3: TGCGCCAGCAGCCAAGGAGCGGGGCCAAAAGAGACCCAGTACTTC. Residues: CASSQGAGPKETQYF.

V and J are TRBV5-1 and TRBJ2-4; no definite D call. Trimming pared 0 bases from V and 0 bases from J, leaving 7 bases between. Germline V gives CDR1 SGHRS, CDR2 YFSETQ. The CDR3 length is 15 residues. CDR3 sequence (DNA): TGCGCCAGCAGCTTGGGTTTACTAGCCAAAAACATTCAGTACTTC. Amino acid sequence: CASSLGLLAKNIQYF.

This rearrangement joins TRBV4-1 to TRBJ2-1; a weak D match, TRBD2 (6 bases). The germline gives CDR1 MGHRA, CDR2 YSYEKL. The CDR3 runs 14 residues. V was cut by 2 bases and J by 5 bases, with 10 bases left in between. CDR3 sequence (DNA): TGCGCCAGCAGCCAAAGTGGGGGGAACAATGAGCAGTTCTTC. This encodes CASSQSGGNNEQFF.

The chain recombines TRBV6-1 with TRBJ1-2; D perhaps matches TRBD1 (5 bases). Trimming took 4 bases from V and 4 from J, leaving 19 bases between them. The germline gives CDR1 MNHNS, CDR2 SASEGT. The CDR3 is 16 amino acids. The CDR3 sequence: CASSGGGARLGYGYTF. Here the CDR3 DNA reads TGTGCCAGCAGTGGCGGTGGGGCCCGGCTAGGCTATGGCTACACCTTC.

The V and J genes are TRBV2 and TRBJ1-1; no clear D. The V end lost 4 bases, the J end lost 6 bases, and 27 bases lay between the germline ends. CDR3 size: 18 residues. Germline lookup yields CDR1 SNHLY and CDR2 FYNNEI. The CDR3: CASSVRRGPDGVSAEAFF. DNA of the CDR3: TGTGCCAGCAGTGTAAGGAGAGGACCGGACGGAGTTTCCGCTGAAGCTTTCTTT.

The CDR3 DNA sequence: TGCGCCAGCAGAGCGGGGGGACTAGCGAACACCGGGGAGCTGTTTTTT. Amino acids: CASRAGGLANTGELFF. The chain joins TRBV5-1 to TRBJ2-2, with 9 bases fitting TRBD2. The CDR3 is 16 residues long. J lost 0 bases, V lost 5 bases, and 5 bases had no gene match. The germline V gene has CDR1 SGHRS and CDR2 YFSETQ.

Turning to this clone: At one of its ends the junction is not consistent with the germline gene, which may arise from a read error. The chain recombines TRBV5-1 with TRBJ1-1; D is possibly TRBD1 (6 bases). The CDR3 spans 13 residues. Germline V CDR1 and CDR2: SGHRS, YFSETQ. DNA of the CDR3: TGCGCCAGCAAGCAGGGGATTCAGCCTGAGGCTTTCTTT. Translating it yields CASKQGIQPEAFF. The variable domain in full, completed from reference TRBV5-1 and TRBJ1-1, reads KAGVTQTPRYLIKTRGQQVTLSCSPISGHRSVSWYQQTPGQGLQFLFEYFSETQRNKGNFPGRFSGRQFSNSRSEMNVSTLELGDSALYLCASKQGIQPEAFFGQGTRLTVV.

The CDR3 sequence is CASSQESFYNEQFF. The DNA of the CDR3 is TGCGCCAGCAGCCAAGAAAGTTTCTACAATGAGCAGTTCTTC. The chain combines TRBV4-1 with TRBJ2-1; D gene uncertain. The germline V gene encodes CDR1 MGHRA and CDR2 YSYEKL. V was trimmed by 0 bases and J by 3 bases, leaving 6 bases between them. The CDR3 spans 14 residues.

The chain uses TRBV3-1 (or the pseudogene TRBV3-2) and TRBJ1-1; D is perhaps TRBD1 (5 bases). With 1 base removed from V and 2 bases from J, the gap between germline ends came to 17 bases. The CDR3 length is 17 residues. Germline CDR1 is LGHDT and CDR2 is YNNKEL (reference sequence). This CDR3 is CASSQGLVRGGNTEAFF. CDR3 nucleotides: TGTGCCAGCAGCCAAGGTCTCGTTCGTGGGGGAAACACTGAAGCTTTCTTT.